The 18 T cell receptor beta chains listed next were all sequenced from one sample in a study of cytomegalovirus exposure and HLA in healthy donors. PCR involved 60 Vbeta and 13 Jbeta primers. This table comes from immunoSEQ multiplex PCR, and its TCRdb copy is limited to in-frame clones, with some not included. The sample has approximately 97,000 clones, around three quarters seen once. Specimen: PBMCs. The receptors were sampled from a male donor in good health and CMV-seropositive.

The V and J genes are TRBV6-5 and TRBJ1-2; 11 bases are a match to TRBD1. V lost 4 bases and J lost 7; bases outside the gene matches: 2. From germline, CDR1 is MNHEY and CDR2 SVGAGI. The CDR3 totals 13 residues. CDR3 DNA sequence: TGTGCCAGCAGTTTCGGGACAGGGGGTGGCTACACCTTC. Translating gives CASSFGTGGGYTF.

The J gene is TRBJ2-1, the V gene TRBV29-1, with D unresolved. The germline CDR1 and CDR2 sequences are SQVTM and ANQGSEA. This CDR3 region has 11 residues. With 4 bases removed from V and 5 bases from J, the gap between germline ends came to 6 bases. CDR3 loop: CSVVRDNEQFF. The CDR3 DNA reads TGCAGCGTTGTCCGGGACAATGAGCAGTTCTTC.

The chain combines TRBV5-6 with TRBJ1-4, with D tentatively TRBD1 (5 bases). The CDR3 has 14 amino acids. CDR1 and CDR2 (germline): SGHDT, YYEEEE. Between the trimmed V and J ends, which lost 2 bases and 8 bases, there was a span of 13 bases. CDR3 region: CASSLSQAIEKLFF. The CDR3 DNA is TGTGCCAGCAGCTTATCACAGGCGATAGAAAAACTGTTTTTT. The full variable domain, its missing parts supplied by reference TRBV5-6 and TRBJ1-4, is DAGVTQSPTHLIKTRGQQVTLRCSPKSGHDTVSWYQQALGQGPQFIFQYYEEEERQRGNFPDRFSGHQFPNYSSELNVNALLLGDSALYLCASSLSQAIEKLFFGSGTQLSVL.

V and J are TRBV5-1 and TRBJ2-1, with TRBD2 identical over 12 bases. Germline V CDR1 and CDR2: SGHRS, YFSETQ. V shed 4 bases and J 10 bases; nucleotides not matched to a gene: 9. This CDR3 has 15 residues. As DNA, the CDR3 is TGCGCCAGCAGCAAACTAGCGGGGGGCCAAGGCGAGCAGTTCTTC. The encoded protein is CASSKLAGGQGEQFF. Variable domain in full (rest from reference TRBV5-1 and TRBJ2-1): KAGVTQTPRYLIKTRGQQVTLSCSPISGHRSVSWYQQTPGQGLQFLFEYFSETQRNKGNFPGRFSGRQFSNSRSEMNVSTLELGDSALYLCASSKLAGGQGEQFFGPGTRLTVL.

The V gene is TRBV7-2, the J gene TRBJ2-7, with unresolved D. Germline values: CDR1 SGHTA, CDR2 FQGNSA. CDR3 length equals 12 residues. Trimming cost V 1 base and J 3 bases, with 4 bases left between them. CDR3 DNA sequence: TGTGCCAGCAGCTTAGATCTCTACGAGCAGTACTTC. Amino acid sequence: CASSLDLYEQYF.

The V and J genes are TRBV9 and TRBJ1-3; D is perhaps TRBD1 (5 bases). The CDR3 covers 14 residues. V was pared by 4 bases and J by 8 bases, with 16 bases between. Germline V gene lookup returns CDR1 SGDLS and CDR2 YYNGEE. Here the CDR3 reads CASSRGPREDTIYF. DNA for the CDR3: TGTGCCAGCAGCCGGGGACCCAGGGAGGACACCATATATTTT.

V is TRBV6-6 and J is TRBJ1-2; 9 bases map to TRBD1. This CDR3 region has 15 residues. Per germline, CDR1 MNHNY and CDR2 SVGAGI (reference sequence). V dropped 5 bases and J dropped 5; count of bases not matched to a gene: 9. This CDR3 is CASSQQGAGLYGYTF. The CDR3 nucleotides are TGTGCCAGCAGTCAACAGGGGGCCGGGCTATATGGCTACACCTTC.

The J gene is TRBJ2-1, the V gene TRBV6-1; the D is unclear. The CDR3 length is 14 residues. CDR1 and CDR2 from the germline V gene are MNHNS and SASEGT. V lost 8 bases to trimming and J lost 2 bases, with 13 bases between them. Here the CDR3 reads CASSQALAYNEQFF. In DNA form, the CDR3 reads TGTGCCAGCTCCCAGGCGTTAGCCTACAATGAGCAGTTCTTC.

The rearrangement joins TRBV19 to TRBJ1-2; 10 nucleotides match TRBD1. Germline V CDR1 and CDR2: LNHDA, SQIVND (reference sequence). V lost 5 bases, J lost 7 bases, and 7 bases stayed unmatched. The CDR3 is made up of 14 amino acids. CDR3 region: CASSPGTGVRGYTF. The CDR3 nucleotides are TGTGCCAGTAGTCCCGGGACAGGGGTTCGTGGCTACACCTTC.

The V gene is TRBV5-8, the J gene TRBJ1-6; TRBD1 might be the D (5 bases). Trimming left V 0 bases short and J 7 bases short, with 8 bases between. CDR3 length: 14 amino acids. CDR1 SGHTS and CDR2 YDEGEE come from the germline V gene. CDR3 sequence reads: CASSLGQINSPLHF. CDR3 sequence (DNA): TGTGCCAGCAGCTTGGGACAGATAAATTCACCCCTCCACTTT. Variable domain in full (rest from reference TRBV5-8 and TRBJ1-6): EAGVTQSPTHLIKTRGQQATLRCSPISGHTSVYWYQQALGLGLQFLLWYDEGEERNRGNFPPRFSGRQFPNYSSELNVNALELEDSALYLCASSLGQINSPLHFGNGTRLTVT.

The rearrangement joins TRBV4-1 to TRBJ2-2; 10 nucleotides agree with TRBD2. J lost 4 bases, V lost 9 bases, and 14 bases had no gene match. This CDR3 has 17 amino acids. Germline lookup yields CDR1 MGHRA and CDR2 YSYEKL. CDR3 DNA sequence: TGCGCCAGAAGACTGGGGAGCGGGGGGGAGGGCACCGGGGAGCTGTTTTTT. Translating it yields CARRLGSGGEGTGELFF.

The V and J genes are TRBV5-1 and TRBJ1-4, with a possible D match to TRBD1 (6 bases). V gave up 3 bases and J gave up 4 bases, with 10 bases separating them. This CDR3 comprises 14 residues. Germline assignment: CDR1 SGHRS and CDR2 YFSETQ. In DNA form, the CDR3 reads TGCGCCAGCAGCTCGGGACACCGTAATGAAAAACTGTTTTTT. As protein: CASSSGHRNEKLFF.

The chain combines TRBV9 with TRBJ1-2; 8 nucleotides match TRBD1. Trimming cost V 6 bases and J 0 bases; bases outside gene matches: 4. The germline V gene encodes CDR1 SGDLS and CDR2 YYNGEE. This CDR3 comprises 14 residues. Written as DNA, the CDR3 is TGTGCCAGCAACCCACAGGGGGCTAACTATGGCTACACCTTC. Translating gives CASNPQGANYGYTF.

The chain is built from TRBV29-1 and TRBJ2-1; weak D call: TRBD2 (7 bases). V gave up 5 bases and J gave up 9 bases, with 14 bases separating them. Germline loops: CDR1 SQVTM, CDR2 ANQGSEA. The CDR3 covers 12 residues. CDR3 in amino acids: CSVTHREGEQFF. The CDR3 DNA follows: TGCAGCGTTACGCACAGGGAGGGTGAGCAGTTCTTC.

This chain joins TRBV5-6 and TRBJ2-2; 7 bases agree with TRBD1. CDR3 length: 15 residues. Germline assignment: CDR1 SGHDT and CDR2 YYEEEE. With 2 bases clipped from V and 2 bases from J, the junction kept 3 bases outside the gene matches. CDR3 coding DNA: TGTGCCAGCAGCTTCCAGGGGGTCAACACCGGGGAGCTGTTTTTT. Amino acids: CASSFQGVNTGELFF.

The chain recombines TRBV11-2 with TRBJ2-3, with D perhaps matching TRBD1 (5 bases). CDR1 is SGHAT, CDR2 FQNNGV, per germline. Deletions cut 0 bases from V and 2 bases from J, with 12 bases between. The CDR3 is 16 amino acids. CDR3 sequence: CASSLDGGADTDTQYF. CDR3 bases: TGTGCCAGCAGCTTAGATGGTGGGGCAGACACAGATACGCAGTATTTT.

This sequence joins TRBV6-6 and TRBJ2-7, with 7 nucleotides matching TRBD2. V gave up 7 bases and J gave up 0 bases; unmatched junction bases: 6. Germline V gives CDR1 MNHNY, CDR2 SVGAGI (reference sequence). CDR3 length: 14 amino acids. CDR3 region: CASIPGGSSYEQYF. CDR3 bases: TGTGCCAGCATTCCCGGGGGGAGCTCCTACGAGCAGTACTTC.

The V and J genes are TRBV7-2 and TRBJ1-1, with D possibly matching TRBD1 (5 bases). Trimming pared 1 base from V and 1 base from J, leaving 10 bases between. CDR1 is SGHTA and CDR2 is FQGNSA in the germline V gene. The CDR3 has 15 amino acids. The CDR3: CASSLEGRENTEAFF. The CDR3 DNA reads as TGTGCCAGCAGCTTAGAGGGGAGGGAGAACACTGAAGCTTTCTTT.